This T cell receptor (beta chain) was captured by sequencing in a study of T-cell memory formation after mild COVID-19. Notes on the study in general: CD8+ contracting clones occupied EMRA, while CD4+ ones occupied mainly CM and EM. What remained unconfirmed was the SARS-CoV-2 specificity of second-wave clones peaking on day 37.

This clonotype was counted a few times. What it binds is unknown. V was cut by 6 bases and J by 0 bases, with 12 bases left in between. The CDR3 spans 15 residues. Germline values: CDR1 ENHRY, CDR2 SYGVKD. In TCRdb, the 5' RACE reads were re-called with MiXCR into one record per CDR3 protein. Here the sample spans approximately 580,000 distinct CDR3 sequences, roughly 20% being singletons. The origin of this receptor is an adult woman who had mild COVID-19 (a few samples of this study predate the infection). Cell type and time point are not known. This rearrangement joins TRBV10-3 to TRBJ1-3, with no clear D. The sequenced sample was PBMCs or a T cell subset sorted from them (not recorded which). CDR3 DNA sequence: TGTGCCATCAGAGAGGACTGGTACTCTGGAAACACCATATATTTT. This sequence encodes CAIREDWYSGNTIYF.